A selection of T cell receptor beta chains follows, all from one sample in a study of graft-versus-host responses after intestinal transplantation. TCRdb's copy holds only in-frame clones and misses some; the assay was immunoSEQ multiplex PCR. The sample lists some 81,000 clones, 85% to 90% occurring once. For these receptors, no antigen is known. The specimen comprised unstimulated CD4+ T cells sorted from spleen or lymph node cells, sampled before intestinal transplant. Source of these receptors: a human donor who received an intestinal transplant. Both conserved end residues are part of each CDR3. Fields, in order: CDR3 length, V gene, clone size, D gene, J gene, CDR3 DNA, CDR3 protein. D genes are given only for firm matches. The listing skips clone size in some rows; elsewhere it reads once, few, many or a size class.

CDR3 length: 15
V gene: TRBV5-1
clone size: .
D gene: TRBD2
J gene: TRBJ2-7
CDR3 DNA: TGCGCCAGCAGCTTGGGGCAGCGGGGGGTTATCGAGCAGTACTTC
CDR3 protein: CASSLGQRGVIEQYF

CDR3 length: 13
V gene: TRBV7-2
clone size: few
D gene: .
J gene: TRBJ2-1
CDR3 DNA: TGTGCCAGCAGCACTAGTGGAGGGTATGAGCAGTTCTTC
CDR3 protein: CASSTSGGYEQFF

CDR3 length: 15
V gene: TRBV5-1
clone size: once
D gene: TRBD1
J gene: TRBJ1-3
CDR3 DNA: TGCGCCAGCAGCTGGGACAGGGGGACTGGAAACACCATATATTTT
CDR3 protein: CASSWDRGTGNTIYF

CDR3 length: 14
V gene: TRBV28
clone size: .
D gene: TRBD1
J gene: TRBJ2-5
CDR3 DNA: TGTGCCAGCAGCCTCGGGACAGGGCAAGAGACCCAGTACTTC
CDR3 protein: CASSLGTGQETQYF

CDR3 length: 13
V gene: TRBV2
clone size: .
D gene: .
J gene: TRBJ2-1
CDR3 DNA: TGTGCGACCCGGGGGAGCTCCTACAATGAGCAGTTCTTC
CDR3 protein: CATRGSSYNEQFF

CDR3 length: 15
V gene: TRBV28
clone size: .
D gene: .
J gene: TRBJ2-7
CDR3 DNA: TGTGCCAGCAAGGCCGGCAGCGCAAGCTCCTACGAGCAGTACTTC
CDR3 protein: CASKAGSASSYEQYF

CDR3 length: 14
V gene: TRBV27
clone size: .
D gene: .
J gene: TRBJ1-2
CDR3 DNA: TGTGCCAGCAGTTTATCCAGGTCTAACTATGGCTACACCTTC
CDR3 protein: CASSLSRSNYGYTF

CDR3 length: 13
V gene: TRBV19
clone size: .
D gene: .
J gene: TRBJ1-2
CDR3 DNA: TGTGCCAGTAGTATACCAGAAATCTATGGCTACACCTTC
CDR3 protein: CASSIPEIYGYTF

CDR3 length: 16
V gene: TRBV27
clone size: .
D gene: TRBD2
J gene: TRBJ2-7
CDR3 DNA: TGTGCCAGCAGCCGTATCGGACTAGCGATCCTAGGGGAGCAGTACTTC
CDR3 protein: CASSRIGLAILGEQYF

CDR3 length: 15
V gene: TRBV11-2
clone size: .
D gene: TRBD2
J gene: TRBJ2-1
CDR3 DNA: TGTGCCAGCAGCTTAGATTGGGTAGCGGGGGGTGAGCAGTTCTTC
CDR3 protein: CASSLDWVAGGEQFF

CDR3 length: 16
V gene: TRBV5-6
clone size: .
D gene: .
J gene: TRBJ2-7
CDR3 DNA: TGTGCCAGCGGGCTATTAACGGACAGCCACTCCTACGAGCAGTACTTC
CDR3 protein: CASGLLTDSHSYEQYF

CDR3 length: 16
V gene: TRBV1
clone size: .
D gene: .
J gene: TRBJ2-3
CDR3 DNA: TGCACCAGCAGCCAATCCGAGCGGGGGGGCACAGATACGCAGTATTTT
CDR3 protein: CTSSQSERGGTDTQYF

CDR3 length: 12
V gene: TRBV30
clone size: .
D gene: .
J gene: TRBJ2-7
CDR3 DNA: TGTGCCTGGAGCCTACAGGGTTACGAGCAGTACTTC
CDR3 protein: CAWSLQGYEQYF

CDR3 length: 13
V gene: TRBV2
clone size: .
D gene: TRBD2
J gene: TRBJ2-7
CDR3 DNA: TGTGCCGGTCGGGAGGCCCTTTTGATCGAGCAGTACTTC
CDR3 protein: CAGREALLIEQYF

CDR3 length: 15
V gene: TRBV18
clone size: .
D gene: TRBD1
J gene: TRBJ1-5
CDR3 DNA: TGTGCCAGCTCACCACGCGACAGGGACGGTCAGCCCCAGCATTTT
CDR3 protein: CASSPRDRDGQPQHF

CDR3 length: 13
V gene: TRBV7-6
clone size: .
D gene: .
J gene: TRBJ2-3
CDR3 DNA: TGTGCCAGCAGCTTACCCGGCACAGATACGCAGTATTTT
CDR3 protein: CASSLPGTDTQYF

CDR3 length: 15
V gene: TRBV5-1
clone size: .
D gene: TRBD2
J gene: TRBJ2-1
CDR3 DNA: TGCGCCAGCAGCTTGGGGGGAGGGACCTACAATGAGCAGTTCTTC
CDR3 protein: CASSLGGGTYNEQFF

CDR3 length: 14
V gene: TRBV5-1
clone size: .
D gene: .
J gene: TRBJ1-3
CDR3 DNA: TGCGCCAGCAGCCTGGGCGCATTTGGAAACACCATATATTTT
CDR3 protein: CASSLGAFGNTIYF

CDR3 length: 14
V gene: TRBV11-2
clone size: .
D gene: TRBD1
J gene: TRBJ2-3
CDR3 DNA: TGTGCCAGCAGCTTGACAGGGGTGCCAGATACGCAGTATTTT
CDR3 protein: CASSLTGVPDTQYF

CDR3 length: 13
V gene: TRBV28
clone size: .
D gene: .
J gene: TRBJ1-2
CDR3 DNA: TGTGCCAGCAGTCCGCGTGTATACTATGGCTACACCTTC
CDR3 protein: CASSPRVYYGYTF

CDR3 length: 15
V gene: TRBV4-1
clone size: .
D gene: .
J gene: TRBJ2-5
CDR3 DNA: TGCGCCAGCAGCCAAGATGAAGGGGCCCAAGAGACCCAGTACTTC
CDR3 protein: CASSQDEGAQETQYF

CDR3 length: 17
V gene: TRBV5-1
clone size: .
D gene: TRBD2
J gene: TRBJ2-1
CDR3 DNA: TGCGCCAGCAGACACCTTGGGAGCGGGGGGGACTACAATGAGCAGTTCTTC
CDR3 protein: CASRHLGSGGDYNEQFF

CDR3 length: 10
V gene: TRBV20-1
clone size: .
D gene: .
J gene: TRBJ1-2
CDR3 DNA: TGCAGTGCTGGAGTCGGTGGCTACACCTTC
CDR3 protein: CSAGVGGYTF

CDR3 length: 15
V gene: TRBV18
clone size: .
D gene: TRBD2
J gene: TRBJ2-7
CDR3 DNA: TGTGCCAGCTCAGTCGGACTAGCGGGAGGAAACGAGCAGTACTTC
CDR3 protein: CASSVGLAGGNEQYF

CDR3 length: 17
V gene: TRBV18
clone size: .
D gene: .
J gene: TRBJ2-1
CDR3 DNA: TGTGCCAGCTCACCAGTCCTGACTAGGCGGGGGCCTTCCGAGCAGTTCTTC
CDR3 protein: CASSPVLTRRGPSEQFF

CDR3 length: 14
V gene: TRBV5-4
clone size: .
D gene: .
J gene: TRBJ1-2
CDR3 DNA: TGTGCCAGCAGCTCGGCCGGGACACACTATGGCTACACCTTC
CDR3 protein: CASSSAGTHYGYTF

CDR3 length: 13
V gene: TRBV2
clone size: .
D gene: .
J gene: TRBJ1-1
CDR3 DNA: TGTGCCAGCAGTCCTCAGGGGATGGCTGAAGCTTTCTTT
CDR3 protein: CASSPQGMAEAFF

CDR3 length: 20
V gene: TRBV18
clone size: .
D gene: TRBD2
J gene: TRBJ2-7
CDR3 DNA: TGTGCCAGCTCACCTTTATACGGCGGGACTAGCGGGGGGAGCTCCTACGAGCAGTACTTC
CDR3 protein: CASSPLYGGTSGGSSYEQYF

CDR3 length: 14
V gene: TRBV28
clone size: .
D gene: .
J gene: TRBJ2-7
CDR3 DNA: TGTGCCAGCAGCGAGGGTAGTCTCCTCTACGAGCAGTACTTC
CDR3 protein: CASSEGSLLYEQYF

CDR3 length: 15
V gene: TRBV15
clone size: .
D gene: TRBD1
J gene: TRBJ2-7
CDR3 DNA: TGTGCCACCAGCAGACCGGGACAGGAGGGGTTCGAGCAGTACTTC
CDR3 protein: CATSRPGQEGFEQYF

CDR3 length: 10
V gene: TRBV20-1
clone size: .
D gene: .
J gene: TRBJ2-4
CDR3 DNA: TGCAGTGCGGCCGAAAACATTCAGTACTTC
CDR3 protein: CSAAENIQYF

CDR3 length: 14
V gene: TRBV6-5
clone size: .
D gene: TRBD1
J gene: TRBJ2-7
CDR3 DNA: TGTGCCAGCAGTCGGACAGGGAGCTCCTACGAGCAGTACTTC
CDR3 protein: CASSRTGSSYEQYF